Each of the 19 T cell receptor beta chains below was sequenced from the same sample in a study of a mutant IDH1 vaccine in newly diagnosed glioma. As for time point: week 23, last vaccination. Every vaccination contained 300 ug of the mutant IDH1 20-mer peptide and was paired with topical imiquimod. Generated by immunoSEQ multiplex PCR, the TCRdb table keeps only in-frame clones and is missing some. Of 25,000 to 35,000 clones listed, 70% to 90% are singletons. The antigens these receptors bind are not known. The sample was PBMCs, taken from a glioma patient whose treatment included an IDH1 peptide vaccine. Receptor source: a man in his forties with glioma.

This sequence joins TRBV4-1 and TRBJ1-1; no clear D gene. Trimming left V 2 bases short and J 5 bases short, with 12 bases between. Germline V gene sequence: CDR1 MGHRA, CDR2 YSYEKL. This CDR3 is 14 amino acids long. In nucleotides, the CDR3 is TGCGCCAGCAGCCAACAGGCCGACGGTACTGAAGCTTTCTTT. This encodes CASSQQADGTEAFF.

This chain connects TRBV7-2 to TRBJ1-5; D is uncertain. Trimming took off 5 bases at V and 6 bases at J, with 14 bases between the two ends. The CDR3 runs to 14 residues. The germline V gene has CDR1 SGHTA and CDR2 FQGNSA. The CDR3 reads CASSLRHSGQPQHF. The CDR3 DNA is TGTGCCAGCAGCCTGAGACACTCGGGTCAGCCCCAGCATTTT.

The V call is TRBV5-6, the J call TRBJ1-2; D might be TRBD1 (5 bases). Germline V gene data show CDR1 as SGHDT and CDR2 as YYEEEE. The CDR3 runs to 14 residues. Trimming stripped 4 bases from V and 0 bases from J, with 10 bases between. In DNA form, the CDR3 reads TGTGCCAGCAGCCCCCCCAGGGCTAACTATGGCTACACCTTC. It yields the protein CASSPPRANYGYTF. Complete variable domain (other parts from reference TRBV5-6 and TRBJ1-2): DAGVTQSPTHLIKTRGQQVTLRCSPKSGHDTVSWYQQALGQGPQFIFQYYEEEERQRGNFPDRFSGHQFPNYSSELNVNALLLGDSALYLCASSPPRANYGYTFGSGTRLTVV.

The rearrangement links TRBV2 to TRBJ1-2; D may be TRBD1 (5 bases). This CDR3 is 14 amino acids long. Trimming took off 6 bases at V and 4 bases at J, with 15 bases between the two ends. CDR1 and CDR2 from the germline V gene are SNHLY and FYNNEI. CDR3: CASRLGGIGYGYTF. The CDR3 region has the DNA TGTGCCAGCAGATTGGGGGGGATCGGCTATGGCTACACCTTC.

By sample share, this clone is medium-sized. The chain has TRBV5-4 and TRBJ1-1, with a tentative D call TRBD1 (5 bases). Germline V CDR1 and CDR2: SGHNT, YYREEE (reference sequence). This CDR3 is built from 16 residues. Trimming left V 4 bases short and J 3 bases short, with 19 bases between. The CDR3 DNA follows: TGTGCCAGCAGCCGCGAGAATACAGGAGGGCACACTGAAGCTTTCTTT. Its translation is CASSRENTGGHTEAFF. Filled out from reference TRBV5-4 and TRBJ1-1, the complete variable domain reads ETGVTQSPTHLIKTRGQQVTLRCSSQSGHNTVSWYQQALGQGPQFIFQYYREEENGRGNFPPRFSGLQFPNYSSELNVNALELDDSALYLCASSRENTGGHTEAFFGQGTRLTVV.

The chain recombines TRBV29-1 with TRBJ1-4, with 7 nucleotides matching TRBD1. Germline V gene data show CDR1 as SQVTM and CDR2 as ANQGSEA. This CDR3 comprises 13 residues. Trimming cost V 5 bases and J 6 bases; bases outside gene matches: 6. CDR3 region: CSVSQGIDEKLFF. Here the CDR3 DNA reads TGCAGCGTTTCACAGGGGATAGATGAAAAACTGTTTTTT.

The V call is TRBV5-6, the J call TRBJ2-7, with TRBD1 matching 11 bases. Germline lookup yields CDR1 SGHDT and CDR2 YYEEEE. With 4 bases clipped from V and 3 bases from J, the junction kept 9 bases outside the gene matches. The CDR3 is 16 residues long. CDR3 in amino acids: CASSPVFGTGGYEQYF. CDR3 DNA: TGTGCCAGCAGCCCTGTTTTTGGGACAGGGGGCTACGAGCAGTACTTC.

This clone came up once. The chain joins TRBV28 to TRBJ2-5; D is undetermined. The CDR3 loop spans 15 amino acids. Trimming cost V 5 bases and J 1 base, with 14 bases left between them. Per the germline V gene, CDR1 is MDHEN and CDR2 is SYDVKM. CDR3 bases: TGTGCCAGCAGTCTACTACTCCCCCCCCAAGAGACCCAGTACTTC. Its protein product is CASSLLLPPQETQYF.

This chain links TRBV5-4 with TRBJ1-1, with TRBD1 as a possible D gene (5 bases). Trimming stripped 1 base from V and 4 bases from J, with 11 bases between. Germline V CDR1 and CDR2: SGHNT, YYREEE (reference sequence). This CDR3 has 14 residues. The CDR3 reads CASSLWGGGTEAFF. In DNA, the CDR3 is TGTGCCAGCAGCTTGTGGGGGGGAGGCACTGAAGCTTTCTTT.

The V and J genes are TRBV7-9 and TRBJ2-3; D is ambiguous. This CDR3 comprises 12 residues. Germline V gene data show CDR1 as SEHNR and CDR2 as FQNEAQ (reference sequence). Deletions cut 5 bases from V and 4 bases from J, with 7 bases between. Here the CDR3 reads CASSPPPDTQYF. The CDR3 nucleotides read TGTGCCAGCAGCCCACCTCCAGATACGCAGTATTTT.

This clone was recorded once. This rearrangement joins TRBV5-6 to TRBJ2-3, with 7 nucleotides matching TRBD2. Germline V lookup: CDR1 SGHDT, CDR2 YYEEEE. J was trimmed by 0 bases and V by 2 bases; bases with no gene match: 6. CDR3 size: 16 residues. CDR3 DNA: TGTGCCAGCAGCTTCAGGCTAGCGGTTAGCACAGATACGCAGTATTTT. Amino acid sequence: CASSFRLAVSTDTQYF. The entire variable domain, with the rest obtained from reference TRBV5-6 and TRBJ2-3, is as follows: DAGVTQSPTHLIKTRGQQVTLRCSPKSGHDTVSWYQQALGQGPQFIFQYYEEEERQRGNFPDRFSGHQFPNYSSELNVNALLLGDSALYLCASSFRLAVSTDTQYFGPGTRLTVL.

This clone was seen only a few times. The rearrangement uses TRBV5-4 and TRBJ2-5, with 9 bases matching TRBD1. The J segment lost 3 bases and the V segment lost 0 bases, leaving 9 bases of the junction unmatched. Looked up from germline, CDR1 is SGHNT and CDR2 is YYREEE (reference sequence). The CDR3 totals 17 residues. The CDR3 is CASSLEGTGRGKETQYF. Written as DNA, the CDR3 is TGTGCCAGCAGCTTGGAGGGGACAGGGCGGGGAAAAGAGACCCAGTACTTC.

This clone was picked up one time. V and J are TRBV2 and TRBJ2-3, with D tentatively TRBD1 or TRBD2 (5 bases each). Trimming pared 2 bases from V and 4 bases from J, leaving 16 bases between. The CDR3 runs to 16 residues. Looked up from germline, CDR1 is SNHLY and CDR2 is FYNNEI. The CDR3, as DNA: TGTGCCAGCAGTGAATTGGGACGGGAAGTCTCAGATACGCAGTATTTT. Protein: CASSELGREVSDTQYF.

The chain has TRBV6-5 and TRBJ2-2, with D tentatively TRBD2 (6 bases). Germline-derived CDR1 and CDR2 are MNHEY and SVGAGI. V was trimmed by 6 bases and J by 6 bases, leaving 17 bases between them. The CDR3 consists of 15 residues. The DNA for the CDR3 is TGTGCCAGCAGCTATAGAACTAGCCCCTCCGGGGAGCTGTTTTTT. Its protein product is CASSYRTSPSGELFF.

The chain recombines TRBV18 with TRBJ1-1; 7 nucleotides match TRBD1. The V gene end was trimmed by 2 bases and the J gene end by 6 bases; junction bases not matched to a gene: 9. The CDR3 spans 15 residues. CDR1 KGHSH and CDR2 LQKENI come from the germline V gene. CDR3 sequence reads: CASSPSGRGMSEAFF. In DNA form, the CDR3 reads TGTGCCAGCTCACCATCGGGCAGGGGGATGTCTGAAGCTTTCTTT.

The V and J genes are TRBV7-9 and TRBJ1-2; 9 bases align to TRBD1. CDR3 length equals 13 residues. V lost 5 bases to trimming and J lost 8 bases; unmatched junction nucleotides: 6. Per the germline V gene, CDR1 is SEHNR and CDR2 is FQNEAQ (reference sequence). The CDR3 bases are TGTGCCAGCAGCCGTACAGGGGGCATAGGCTACACCTTC. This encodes CASSRTGGIGYTF.

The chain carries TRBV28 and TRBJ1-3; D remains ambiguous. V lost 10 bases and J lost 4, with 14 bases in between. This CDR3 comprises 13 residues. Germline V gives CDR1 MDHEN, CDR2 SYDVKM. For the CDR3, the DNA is TGTGCCACCAAAAGTTCGTCCGGAAACACCATATATTTT. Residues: CATKSSSGNTIYF.

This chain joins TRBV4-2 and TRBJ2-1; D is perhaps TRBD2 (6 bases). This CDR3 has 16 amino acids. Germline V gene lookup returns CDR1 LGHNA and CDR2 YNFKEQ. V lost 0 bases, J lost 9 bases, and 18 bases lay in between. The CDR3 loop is CASSQETTRPKREQFF. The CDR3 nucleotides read TGTGCCAGCAGCCAAGAGACGACTAGACCGAAACGTGAGCAGTTCTTC.

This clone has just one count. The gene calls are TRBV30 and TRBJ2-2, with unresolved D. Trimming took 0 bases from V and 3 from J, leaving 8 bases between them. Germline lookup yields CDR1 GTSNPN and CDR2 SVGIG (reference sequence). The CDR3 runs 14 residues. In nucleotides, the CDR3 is TGTGCCTGGAGTGTACGAGTTGACACCGGGGAGCTGTTTTTT. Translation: CAWSVRVDTGELFF.